The 13 T cell receptor beta chains given below trace back to one sample, sequenced in a study of blood T cell repertoires in COVID-19. The data were produced by immunoSEQ multiplex PCR, yet TCRdb's version contains in-frame clones alone and is incomplete. The repertoire holds 20,000 to 30,000 clones, with approximately 94% as singletons. The sequencing sample was made of peripheral blood. These receptors were taken from a woman aged 50 to 60 with active COVID-19.

V and J are TRBV7-3 and TRBJ2-5; 12 positions agree with TRBD2. Germline lookup yields CDR1 SGHTA and CDR2 FQGTGA. This CDR3 region has 16 residues. The V gene end was trimmed by 5 bases and the J gene end by 0 bases; junction bases not matched to a gene: 4. The CDR3 here is CASSPGTSGYQETQYF. CDR3 in DNA: TGTGCCAGCAGCCCTGGGACTAGCGGGTACCAAGAGACCCAGTACTTC.

The J gene is TRBJ2-5, the V gene TRBV11-2; D remains ambiguous. This CDR3 is built from 13 residues. Trimming shortened V by 4 bases and J by 5 bases, and 11 bases separated the two germline ends. The germline V gene has CDR1 SGHAT and CDR2 FQNNGV. Here the CDR3 DNA reads TGTGCCAGCAGCTCCCTCGATCGGGAGACCCAGTACTTC. Translation gives CASSSLDRETQYF.

Points on this clone: The junction differs from germline at one of its ends, possibly a read error. J is TRBJ1-3 and V is TRBV5-5; no definite D call. This CDR3 contains 13 residues. CDR1 is SGHKS and CDR2 is YYEKEE in the germline V gene (reference sequence). The CDR3 loop reads CASSLYHSDQTDF. The CDR3 bases are TGTGCCAGCAGCTTATACCACAGTGACCAAACAGATTTT. Combining the CDR3 with reference TRBV5-5 and TRBJ1-3 gives the whole variable domain DAGVTQSPTHLIKTRGQQVTLRCSPISGHKSVSWYQQVLGQGPQFIFQYYEKEERGRGNFPDRFSARQFPNYSSELNVNALLLGDSALYLCASSLYHSDQTDFGEGSWLTVV.

The gene calls are TRBV2 and TRBJ1-1, with D uncertain. Germline values: CDR1 SNHLY, CDR2 FYNNEI. The V gene lost 7 bases and the J gene lost 1 base, with 10 bases spanning the gap. CDR3 length: 13 amino acids. The CDR3 coding sequence is TGTGCCAGCAAGACTTTGGGGAACACTGAAGCTTTCTTT. Its protein is CASKTLGNTEAFF.

The chain combines TRBV3-1 (or the pseudogene TRBV3-2) with TRBJ2-1, with TRBD2 identical over 8 bases. The CDR3 has 19 amino acids. Per germline, CDR1 LGHDT and CDR2 YNNKEL (reference sequence). With 2 bases clipped from V and 3 bases from J, the junction kept 15 bases outside the gene matches. In DNA, the CDR3 is TGTGCCAGCAGCCAAAGTGCGGGGGGAAGCGGGAAGTTCTACAATGAGCAGTTCTTC. It translates to CASSQSAGGSGKFYNEQFF.

This chain connects TRBV6-2 or TRBV6-3 to TRBJ2-5; 10 nucleotides match TRBD2. Trimming cost V 5 bases and J 2 bases; bases outside gene matches: 14. The CDR3 sequence is 18 residues long. Germline V CDR1 and CDR2: MNHEY, SVGEGT. DNA of the CDR3: TGTGCCAGCAGTGCGTATTTAGCGGGAGGAGGGGGACAAGAGACCCAGTACTTC. Residues: CASSAYLAGGGGQETQYF.

The CDR3 nucleotides read TGTGCCAGCAGCCTAAGCGGGGGTGAGCAGTTCTTC. It yields the protein CASSLSGGEQFF. The rearrangement uses TRBV3-1 (or the pseudogene TRBV3-2) and TRBJ2-1, with TRBD2 matching over 8 bases. Germline CDR1 is LGHDT and CDR2 is YNNKEL (reference sequence). This CDR3 has 12 residues. V lost 4 bases and J lost 9; bases outside the gene matches: 2.

The CDR3 protein is CASSESGRGVYEQYV. CDR3 DNA sequence: TGCGCCAGCAGTGAGTCGGGGCGGGGAGTCTACGAGCAGTACGTC. The rearrangement uses TRBV10-2 and TRBJ2-7, with D maybe TRBD2 (6 bases). The CDR3 has 15 residues. The germline V gene encodes CDR1 WSHSY and CDR2 SAAADI. Between the trimmed V and J ends, which lost 0 bases and 3 bases, there was a span of 12 bases.

CDR3 bases: TGTGCCAGCAGCCAAGCGAGCCAAGAGACCCAGTACTTC. This gives the protein CASSQASQETQYF. J is TRBJ2-5 and V is TRBV3-1 (or the pseudogene TRBV3-2); D is unclear. There are 13 residues in the CDR3. CDR1 and CDR2 from the germline V gene are LGHDT and YNNKEL (reference sequence). Trimming took off 1 base at V and 1 base at J, with 4 bases between the two ends.

The rearrangement links TRBV7-8 to TRBJ2-1, with D possibly being TRBD1 (6 bases). The V gene lost 5 bases and the J gene lost 0 bases, with 17 bases spanning the gap. The CDR3 is 17 amino acids. The germline V gene has CDR1 SGHVS and CDR2 FQNEAQ. The CDR3 region has the DNA TGTGCCAGCAGCATAAGCTCGGGGACACTCTCCTACAATGAGCAGTTCTTC. Its protein is CASSISSGTLSYNEQFF.

V gene TRBV12-3 or TRBV12-4 combines with J gene TRBJ2-1; 9 nucleotides agree with TRBD2. The CDR3 sequence is 12 residues long. Trimming cost V 5 bases and J 12 bases; bases outside gene matches: 5. The CDR3 spells CASSATSGRQFF. CDR3 DNA sequence: TGTGCCAGCAGTGCTACTAGCGGGCGGCAGTTCTTC.

This clone was counted a single time. This chain joins TRBV3-1 (or the pseudogene TRBV3-2) and TRBJ2-3; 12 positions match TRBD1. The junction had 3 bases not matched to a gene; V was cut back by 1 base and J by 4 bases. This CDR3 has 16 amino acids. Germline CDR1 is LGHDT and CDR2 is YNNKEL (reference sequence). The DNA of the CDR3 is TGTGCCAGCAGCCAAGGGGACAGGGGGCAGGCAGATACGCAGTATTTT. Its protein is CASSQGDRGQADTQYF.

The genes are TRBV28 and TRBJ1-4; the match to TRBD1 covers 8 bases. Trimming at V came to 3 bases and at J to 8 bases, leaving 8 bases not matched to a gene. Germline V gene data show CDR1 as MDHEN and CDR2 as SYDVKM. The CDR3 covers 15 residues. The CDR3 DNA reads as TGTGCCAGCAGTTTTCTACAGGGGGGAAACGAAAAACTGTTTTTT. Its protein is CASSFLQGGNEKLFF.